One and the same sample provided the 24 T cell receptor beta chains below, sequenced in a study of T cells in Graves' hyperthyroidism and ophthalmopathy. TCR beta CDR3 regions were amplified from RNA transcripts. The study used the HTBI primer set for a first-round RT-PCR of the TCR CDR3. Each CDR3 protein gets one entry after TCRdb re-called the multiplex PCR reads with MiXCR. The data show 700,000 or so distinct CDR3 sequences, with roughly 15% seen just once and roughly an eighth held by the top ten. The source material was blood. These receptors were collected from a woman aged 45-59 years with Graves' ophthalmopathy.

There are a few counts of this clonotype. The chain employs TRBV6-1 and TRBJ2-1; 14 bases are a match to TRBD2. The CDR3 covers 20 residues. J was trimmed by 2 bases and V by 5 bases; bases with no gene match: 14. Germline V lookup: CDR1 MNHNS, CDR2 SASEGT. DNA of the CDR3: TGTGCCAGCAGTTATATAATGACTAGCGGGAGGGCTGAACCCTACAATGAGCAGTTCTTC. Its protein product is CASSYIMTSGRAEPYNEQFF.

This chain joins TRBV4-1 and TRBJ2-5; TRBD2 aligns across 12 bases. The CDR3 loop spans 16 amino acids. Germline V lookup: CDR1 MGHRA, CDR2 YSYEKL. V gave up 4 bases and J gave up 5 bases; unmatched junction bases: 8. The chain's CDR3 is CASSPRLAGVSETQYF. CDR3 DNA: TGCGCCAGCAGCCCCCGACTAGCGGGAGTTTCGGAGACCCAGTACTTC.

The rearrangement joins TRBV12-3 or TRBV12-4 to TRBJ2-1, with 13 bases aligning to TRBD2. This CDR3 is 21 amino acids long. V shed 4 bases and J 5 bases; nucleotides not matched to a gene: 20. CDR3 sequence (DNA): TGTGCCAGCAGTTCCCGGAGACTAGCGGGAGGCTTAGGGGGGCATAACAATGAGCAGTTCTTC. Translating it yields CASSSRRLAGGLGGHNNEQFF.

This clonotype was seen repeatedly, ten times or more. The V call is TRBV12-3 or TRBV12-4, the J call TRBJ1-5; 9 bases map to TRBD1. CDR3 size: 16 residues. V trimming: 1 base; J trimming: 1 base; junction bases outside the gene matches: 2. CDR3 nucleotides: TGTGCCAGCAGTTTAGAAGGACAGGGGAGCAATCAGCCCCAGCATTTT. As protein: CASSLEGQGSNQPQHF.

This clonotype was observed many times. The chain is built from TRBV30 and TRBJ2-2, with D perhaps matching TRBD2 (5 bases). This CDR3 comprises 14 residues. CDR1 is GTSNPN, CDR2 SVGIG, per germline (reference sequence). Deletions cut 3 bases from V and 2 bases from J, with 10 bases between. In DNA form, the CDR3 reads TGTGCCTGGAGGAAACTAGATAACACCGGGGAGCTGTTTTTT. Translated: CAWRKLDNTGELFF.

This clonotype was counted at least ten times. This sequence joins TRBV6-2 or TRBV6-3 and TRBJ2-2; the D is unclear. With 7 bases removed from V and 4 bases from J, the gap between germline ends came to 19 bases. The CDR3 extends over 16 amino acids. The germline gives CDR1 MNHEY, CDR2 SVGEGT. CDR3 nucleotide sequence: TGTGCCAGCATACCCCTTCCCGGACGAGGCACCGGGGAGCTGTTTTTT. Translating gives CASIPLPGRGTGELFF.

Regarding this clonotype: Germline is not matched at one junction end, which may reflect a read error. The V gene is TRBV7-9, the J gene TRBJ1-3, with 9 bases aligning to TRBD1. The CDR3 spans 19 residues. Germline V lookup: CDR1 SEHNR, CDR2 FQNEAQ (reference sequence). Here the CDR3 DNA reads TGCGCCAGCAGCCAAGGATGGAAGAACAGGGGGCTTTCTGGAAACACCATATATTTT. It translates to CASSQGWKNRGLSGNTIYF.

This clonotype was observed a handful of times. The chain carries TRBV29-1 and TRBJ2-3, with D unclear. V was cut by 5 bases and J by 4 bases, with 13 bases left in between. CDR3 size: 13 residues. CDR1 and CDR2 (germline): SQVTM, ANQGSEA. CDR3 coding DNA: TGCAGCGTTCTTTCGAGTAGTCCAGATACGCAGTATTTT. Translation gives CSVLSSSPDTQYF.

This clonotype was detected only once. The V and J genes are TRBV5-5 and TRBJ1-5; 12 bases fit TRBD1. Germline V CDR1 and CDR2: SGHKS, YYEKEE (reference sequence). CDR3 size: 17 residues. Trimming at V came to 6 bases and at J to 1 base, leaving 8 bases not matched to a gene. The CDR3 loop reads CASTTGTGGMSNQPQHF. The DNA for the CDR3 is TGTGCCAGCACCACAGGGACAGGGGGCATGAGCAATCAGCCCCAGCATTTT.

This clonotype has ten or more counts. The rearrangement uses TRBV7-9 and TRBJ2-1; D perhaps matches TRBD1 (5 bases). Germline V gene sequence: CDR1 SEHNR, CDR2 FQNEAQ (reference sequence). This CDR3 has 13 amino acids. V was pared by 2 bases and J by 6 bases, with 8 bases between. This chain's CDR3 is CASSLRQFNEQFF. CDR3 in DNA: TGTGCCAGCAGCTTAAGACAGTTCAATGAGCAGTTCTTC. The whole variable domain, remainder taken from reference TRBV7-9 and TRBJ2-1, is DTGVSQNPRHKITKRGQNVTFRCDPISEHNRLYWYRQTLGQGPEFLTYFQNEAQLEKSRLLSDRFSAERPKGSFSTLEIQRTEQGDSAMYLCASSLRQFNEQFFGPGTRLTVL.

V is TRBV28 and J is TRBJ2-1, with no clear D. Trimming stripped 5 bases from V and 8 bases from J, with 13 bases between. The CDR3 runs to 13 residues. Per germline, CDR1 MDHEN and CDR2 SYDVKM. The CDR3 is CASSPVWDDEQFF. The CDR3 nucleotides are TGTGCCAGCAGTCCGGTTTGGGATGATGAGCAGTTCTTC.

This clonotype was seen more than once but under ten times. This sequence joins TRBV7-2 and TRBJ1-3; D is undetermined. Germline values: CDR1 SGHTA, CDR2 FQGNSA. The CDR3 extends over 12 amino acids. V dropped 4 bases and J dropped 2 bases, with 3 bases sitting between them. CDR3 bases: TGTGCCAGCAGCTGGCCTGGAAACACCATATATTTT. Translating gives CASSWPGNTIYF.

The V and J genes are TRBV7-9 and TRBJ2-7; D is ambiguous. Germline V gene data show CDR1 as SEHNR and CDR2 as FQNEAQ (reference sequence). The CDR3 runs to 15 residues. Trimming pared 5 bases from V and 2 bases from J, leaving 16 bases between. Written as DNA, the CDR3 is TGTGCCAGCAGCCAGATCCTCAGGCCACCCTACGAGCAGTACTTC. Translation: CASSQILRPPYEQYF.

This clonotype has more than one count but fewer than ten. The rearrangement links TRBV19 to TRBJ2-3; D call uncertain. Germline loops: CDR1 LNHDA, CDR2 SQIVND (reference sequence). Trimming cost V 3 bases and J 0 bases, with 16 bases left between them. The CDR3 runs 17 residues. CDR3 DNA: TGTGCCAGTAGTATTGGCCTGCTCAGCCCTAGCACAGATACGCAGTATTTT. Protein: CASSIGLLSPSTDTQYF.

The sample holds a few counts of this clonotype. The chain joins TRBV28 to TRBJ2-2; 9 nucleotides align to TRBD2. CDR1 MDHEN and CDR2 SYDVKM come from the germline V gene. The CDR3 contains 17 residues. Germline trimming cut 5 bases from V and 0 bases from J; bases unmatched to any gene: 7. The CDR3 reads CASSRLAVYTNTGELFF. CDR3 nucleotides: TGTGCCAGCAGTCGACTAGCGGTTTATACGAACACCGGGGAGCTGTTTTTT.

In this sample, this clonotype turned up many times. J is TRBJ1-6 and V is TRBV20-1; D is possibly TRBD1 (5 bases). Deletions cut 3 bases from V and 10 bases from J, with 10 bases between. The CDR3 is made up of 12 amino acids. The germline V gene has CDR1 DFQATT and CDR2 SNEGSKA (reference sequence). The CDR3 DNA sequence: TGCAGTGCTAGTACAGGTCCGTCACCCCTCCACTTT. Residues: CSASTGPSPLHF.

In this sample, this clonotype turned up many times. For the CDR3, the DNA is TGTGCCAGCAGTTTCCCAGATTGGGGGCCCGGGGAGCTGTTTTTT. It specifies CASSFPDWGPGELFF. The chain has TRBV12-3 or TRBV12-4 and TRBJ2-2; tentative D call: TRBD1 (6 bases). The CDR3 runs to 15 residues. V lost 3 bases, J lost 6 bases, and 14 bases lay in between.

CDR3 loop: CASTRLAGVPNEQFF. The CDR3 DNA reads as TGTGCCAGCACAAGACTAGCGGGAGTACCCAATGAGCAGTTCTTC. The chain recombines TRBV7-9 with TRBJ2-1; 12 positions agree with TRBD2. The CDR3 has 15 residues. From germline, CDR1 is SEHNR and CDR2 FQNEAQ (reference sequence). The V and J ends lost 7 bases and 6 bases, in that order; junction bases with no gene match: 7.

The CDR3 coding sequence is TGTGCCAGCGAATTTGGCGGTAGTTGGGACCAAAAACGGGAGCAGTTCTTC. Its protein product is CASEFGGSWDQKREQFF. The chain carries TRBV6-1 and TRBJ2-1; D may correspond to TRBD1 or TRBD2 (5 bases each). The germline V and J ends were trimmed by 8 bases and 10 bases, with 30 bases remaining between them. Germline CDR1 is MNHNS and CDR2 is SASEGT. This CDR3 has 17 residues.

Worth noting for this clonotype: A much bigger clone sits one base away, suggesting this may be a read error. The chain links TRBV9 to TRBJ2-1; perhaps TRBD2 as D (5 bases). The last part of the DNA fits TRBJ2-7 better; the J call may be wrong. This CDR3 spans 16 amino acids. The germline V gene has CDR1 SGDLS and CDR2 YYNGEE. The CDR3 spells CASSVVSGNTYNEQYF. In DNA, the CDR3 is TGTGCCAGCAGCGTAGTAAGCGGCAACACCTACAATGAGCAGTACTTC.

This clonotype was counted a single time. This rearrangement joins TRBV18 to TRBJ2-2; TRBD1 aligns across 9 bases. The germline V gene encodes CDR1 KGHSH and CDR2 LQKENI. This CDR3 is built from 16 residues. Losses at the gene ends were 3 bases for V and 6 bases for J; bases not matched to a gene: 8. CDR3 region: CASSPSGTGLAGELFF. The CDR3 DNA is TGTGCCAGCTCACCGTCCGGGACAGGGTTGGCCGGGGAGCTGTTTTTT.

The chain joins TRBV7-2 to TRBJ2-7; 9 positions agree with TRBD2. In germline, CDR1 is SGHTA, CDR2 FQGNSA. V was clipped by 6 bases and J by 5 bases; unmatched bases: 14. The CDR3 length is 16 residues. CDR3 DNA: TGTGCCAGCAGTTACCCCCTAGGACTAGCGTCAGACGAGCAGTACTTC. Amino acids: CASSYPLGLASDEQYF.

The sample holds a few counts of this clonotype. The V call is TRBV20-1, the J call TRBJ2-7; D not certain. CDR1 is DFQATT, CDR2 SNEGSKA, per germline (reference sequence). The V gene lost 6 bases and the J gene lost 4 bases, with 10 bases spanning the gap. The length of the CDR3 is 11 residues. The CDR3 here is CSANSLYEQYF. The DNA of the CDR3 is TGCAGTGCGAATTCCCTATACGAGCAGTACTTC.

The table lists this clonotype with many counts. The chain combines TRBV20-1 with TRBJ1-1, with D maybe TRBD1 (5 bases). Germline-derived CDR1 and CDR2 are DFQATT and SNEGSKA (reference sequence). The CDR3 covers 17 residues. Trimming pared 5 bases from V and 3 bases from J, leaving 25 bases between. CDR3 nucleotide sequence: TGCAGTGCTCTGGCAACCGGGACTGCCGCTGGTGACACTGAAGCTTTCTTT. This gives the protein CSALATGTAAGDTEAFF.